This T cell receptor (beta chain) was recorded in a study of post-analysis software for immune sequencing data. Study-wide background: Multiple sclerosis in the patients followed relapsing-remitting, secondary progressive and progressive-relapsing courses. Findings and caveats of the study: Patients carried a handful of TRBV segments more frequently than controls did, and TRBV5-6, TRBV5-1 and TRBV20-1 were among them. Strong co-clustering by F measure linked samples that shared a preparation batch. Patients with multiple sclerosis recorded significantly lower normalized Chao1 diversity than controls, the study found.

Included in the TCR beta cDNA libraries were unique molecular identifiers. About half a million cDNA molecules were recovered from an input of about 1 to 10 million T cells. TCRdb processed the PCR reads anew with MiXCR; each CDR3 protein has one entry. This table has 820,000 or so distinct CDR3 sequences, 53% appearing once. About this clonotype itself: What it recognizes is unknown.

In germline, CDR1 is SEHNR, CDR2 FQNEAQ (reference sequence). This CDR3 region has 19 residues. Trimming took off 5 bases at V and 0 bases at J, with 24 bases between the two ends. This chain uses TRBV7-9 with TRBJ2-3; TRBD1 might be the D (5 bases). Sequenced sample: blood. The source is a girl under 18 with multiple sclerosis. The CDR3 DNA reads as TGTGCCAGCAGCACGAAAAGGGGTTACACGGCTCGCAGCACAGATACGCAGTATTTT. Protein sequence: CASSTKRGYTARSTDTQYF. The full variable domain, in which reference TRBV7-9 and TRBJ2-3 provide the parts outside the CDR3, is DTGVSQNPRHKITKRGQNVTFRCDPISEHNRLYWYRQTLGQGPEFLTYFQNEAQLEKSRLLSDRFSAERPKGSFSTLEIQRTEQGDSAMYLCASSTKRGYTARSTDTQYFGPGTRLTVL.